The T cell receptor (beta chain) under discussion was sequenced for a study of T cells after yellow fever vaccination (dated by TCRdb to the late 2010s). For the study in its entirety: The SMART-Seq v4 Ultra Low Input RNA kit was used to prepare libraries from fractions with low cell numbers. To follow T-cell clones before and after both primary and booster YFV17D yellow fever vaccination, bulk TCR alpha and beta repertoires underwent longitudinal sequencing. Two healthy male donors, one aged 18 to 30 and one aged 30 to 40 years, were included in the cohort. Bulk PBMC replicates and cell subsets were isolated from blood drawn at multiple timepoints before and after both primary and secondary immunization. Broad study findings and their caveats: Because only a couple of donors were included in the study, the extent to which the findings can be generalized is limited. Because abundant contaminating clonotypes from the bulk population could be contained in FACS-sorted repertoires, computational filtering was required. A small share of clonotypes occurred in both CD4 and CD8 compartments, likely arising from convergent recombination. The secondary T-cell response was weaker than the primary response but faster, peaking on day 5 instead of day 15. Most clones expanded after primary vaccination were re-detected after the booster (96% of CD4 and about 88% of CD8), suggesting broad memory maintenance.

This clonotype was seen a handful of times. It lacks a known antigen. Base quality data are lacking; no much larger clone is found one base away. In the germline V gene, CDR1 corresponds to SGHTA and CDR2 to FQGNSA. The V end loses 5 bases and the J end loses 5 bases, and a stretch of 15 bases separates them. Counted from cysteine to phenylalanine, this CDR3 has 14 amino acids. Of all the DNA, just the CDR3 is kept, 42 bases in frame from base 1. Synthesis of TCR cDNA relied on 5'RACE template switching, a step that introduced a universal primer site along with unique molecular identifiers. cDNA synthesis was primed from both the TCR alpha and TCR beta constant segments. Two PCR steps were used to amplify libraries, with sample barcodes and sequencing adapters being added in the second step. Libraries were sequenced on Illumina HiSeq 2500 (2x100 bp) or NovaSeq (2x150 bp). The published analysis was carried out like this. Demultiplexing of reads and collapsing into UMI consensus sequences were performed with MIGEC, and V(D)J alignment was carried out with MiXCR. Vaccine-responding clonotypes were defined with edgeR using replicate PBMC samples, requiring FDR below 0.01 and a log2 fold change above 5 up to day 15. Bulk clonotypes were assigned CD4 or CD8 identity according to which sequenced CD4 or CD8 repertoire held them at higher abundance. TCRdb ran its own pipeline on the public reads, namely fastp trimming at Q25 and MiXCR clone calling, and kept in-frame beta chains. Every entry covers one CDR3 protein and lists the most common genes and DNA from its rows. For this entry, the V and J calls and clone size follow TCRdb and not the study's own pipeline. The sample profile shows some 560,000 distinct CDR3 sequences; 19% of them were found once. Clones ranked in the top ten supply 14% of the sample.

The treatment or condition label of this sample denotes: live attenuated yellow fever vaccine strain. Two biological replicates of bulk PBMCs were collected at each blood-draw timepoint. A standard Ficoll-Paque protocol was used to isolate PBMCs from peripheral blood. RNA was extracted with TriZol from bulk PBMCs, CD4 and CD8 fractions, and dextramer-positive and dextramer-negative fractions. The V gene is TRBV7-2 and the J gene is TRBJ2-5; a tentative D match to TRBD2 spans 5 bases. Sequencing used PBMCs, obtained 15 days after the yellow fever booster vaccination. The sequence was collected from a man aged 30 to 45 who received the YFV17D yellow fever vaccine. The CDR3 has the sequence CASSLTRPGETQYF. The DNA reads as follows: TGTGCCAGCAGCCTAACAAGGCCGGGGGAGACCCAGTACTTC.